A single sample is the source of the 22 T cell receptor beta chains below, sequenced in a study of CD8 T cells in ankylosing spondylitis. Study-wide results and caveats: Characteristic of ankylosing spondylitis blood, it appeared, was a TCR beta motif comprising roughly eight highly homologous variants.

These receptors have no identified antigens. TCRdb re-called the 5' RACE reads through MiXCR, storing one row per CDR3 protein. The sample gives 750,000 to 850,000 distinct CDR3 sequences, around 11% of which show up once; under 0.6% is in the top ten. Sequenced material: blood, either unsorted or a sorted T cell fraction (not recorded which). The receptors were gathered from a male donor with ankylosing spondylitis.

This clonotype has at least ten counts. This chain joins TRBV7-9 and TRBJ2-6; D is ambiguous. CDR1 is SEHNR and CDR2 is FQNEAQ in the germline V gene (reference sequence). The CDR3 consists of 15 residues. Trimming cost V 4 bases and J 0 bases, with 7 bases left between them. This CDR3 reads CASSSRISGANVLTF. CDR3 coding DNA: TGTGCCAGCAGCTCCCGTATCTCTGGGGCCAACGTCCTGACTTTC.

In this sample, this clonotype turned up many times. The chain joins TRBV10-3 to TRBJ2-3; 14 nucleotides line up with TRBD2. Germline lookup yields CDR1 ENHRY and CDR2 SYGVKD. The CDR3 sequence is 17 residues long. V lost 0 bases, J lost 4 bases, and 3 bases stayed unmatched. In DNA form, the CDR3 reads TGTGCCATCAGTGAGTCGACTAGCGGGAGGGGTGCAGATACGCAGTATTTT. Translating gives CAISESTSGRGADTQYF.

V and J are TRBV18 and TRBJ1-6, with 11 nucleotides matching TRBD1. The germline V gene encodes CDR1 KGHSH and CDR2 LQKENI. After removal of 4 bases from V and 6 bases from J, the junction contained 5 bases not matched to a gene. This CDR3 spans 16 amino acids. The CDR3 bases are TGTGCCAGCTCACTTCCCGGGACAGGGGGTAATTCACCCCTCCACTTT. Translation: CASSLPGTGGNSPLHF.

This clonotype was detected a few times. The chain joins TRBV2 to TRBJ2-7; D perhaps matches TRBD1 (6 bases). V lost 6 bases to trimming and J lost 5 bases, with 20 bases between them. The CDR3 runs to 15 residues. CDR1 is SNHLY and CDR2 is FYNNEI in the germline V gene. CDR3 residues: CASSDPRDIIHEQYF. The CDR3, as DNA: TGTGCCAGCAGCGACCCACGGGACATTATCCACGAGCAGTACTTC.

This chain connects TRBV10-3 to TRBJ2-2, with D unresolved. Trimming stripped 5 bases from V and 6 bases from J, with 7 bases between. The germline CDR1 and CDR2 sequences are ENHRY and SYGVKD. This CDR3 has 12 amino acids. In DNA, the CDR3 is TGTGCCATCAGTCGCCAGCCCGGGGAGCTGTTTTTT. This translates into CAISRQPGELFF.

The chain has TRBV18 and TRBJ2-1, with 10 nucleotides matching TRBD1. Per the germline V gene, CDR1 is KGHSH and CDR2 is LQKENI. V lost 5 bases, J lost 7 bases, and 8 bases stayed unmatched. CDR3 length equals 15 residues. The CDR3 DNA reads TGTGCCAGCTCATCGGGACAGGGGCAAAGGAATGAGCAGTTCTTC. It yields the protein CASSSGQGQRNEQFF.

This clonotype came up a few times. The chain is built from TRBV20-1 and TRBJ2-1, with 8 bases aligning to TRBD2. Germline V gives CDR1 DFQATT, CDR2 SNEGSKA (reference sequence). Trimming took 3 bases from V and 3 from J; bases not matched to a gene: 13. The CDR3 spans 17 residues. This CDR3 is CSARGLPGLVNYNEQFF. In DNA form, the CDR3 reads TGCAGTGCTAGGGGGCTTCCGGGACTAGTAAACTACAATGAGCAGTTCTTC.

This clonotype occurred a few times. J is TRBJ2-3 and V is TRBV19; 7 nucleotides align to TRBD2. CDR3 length: 14 amino acids. Germline assignment: CDR1 LNHDA and CDR2 SQIVND (reference sequence). The V segment lost 10 bases and the J segment 2 bases; nucleotides outside the gene matches: 9. CDR3 region: CATRERRSTDTQYF. The CDR3 coding sequence is TGTGCCACGCGGGAGCGGCGGTCCACAGATACGCAGTATTTT.

The rearrangement links TRBV28 to TRBJ1-6, with a weak D call TRBD1 (5 bases). Germline-derived CDR1 and CDR2 are MDHEN and SYDVKM. This CDR3 is built from 15 residues. The V gene lost 5 bases and the J gene lost 3 bases, with 11 bases spanning the gap. DNA of the CDR3: TGTGCCAGCAGTGTGGGACGGCACTATAATTCACCCCTCCACTTT. It translates to CASSVGRHYNSPLHF.

This clonotype appeared once. The rearrangement links TRBV2 to TRBJ2-5; D perhaps matches TRBD2 (6 bases). The CDR3 totals 16 residues. Trimming removed 2 bases from V and 5 bases from J, with 18 bases in between. CDR1 SNHLY and CDR2 FYNNEI come from the germline V gene. In nucleotides, the CDR3 is TGTGCCAGCAGTGAAACAAAGACTAGACACCGGGAGACCCAGTACTTC. Its translation: CASSETKTRHRETQYF.

This clonotype was seen a few times. The chain joins TRBV30 to TRBJ1-5; tentatively, D is TRBD1 (5 bases). Between the trimmed V and J ends, which lost 1 base and 2 bases, there was a span of 6 bases. Germline CDR1 GTSNPN, CDR2 SVGIG (reference sequence). The CDR3 runs to 13 residues. DNA for the CDR3: TGTGCCTGGAGTGCACAGGGCAATCAGCCCCAGCATTTT. Protein product: CAWSAQGNQPQHF.

The chain combines TRBV20-1 with TRBJ2-7, with 8 bases lining up with TRBD1. Germline-derived CDR1 and CDR2 are DFQATT and SNEGSKA (reference sequence). V shed 5 bases and J 5 bases; nucleotides not matched to a gene: 2. The CDR3 covers 11 residues. CDR3 sequence reads: CSAETGDEQYF. The CDR3, as DNA: TGCAGTGCTGAGACAGGGGACGAGCAGTACTTC.

This clonotype was seen only a few times. The J gene is TRBJ1-1, the V gene TRBV20-1; D unresolved. The length of the CDR3 is 13 residues. V gave up 6 bases and J gave up 3 bases, with 14 bases separating them. CDR1 and CDR2 from the germline V gene are DFQATT and SNEGSKA (reference sequence). The CDR3 nucleotides read TGCAGTGCCACCCGGGATTCGGACACTGAAGCTTTCTTT. Translated, it gives CSATRDSDTEAFF.

The chain carries TRBV5-1 and TRBJ2-5, with 8 bases lining up with TRBD1. Trimming removed 4 bases from V and 4 bases from J; junction bases left unmatched: 3. Germline values: CDR1 SGHRS, CDR2 YFSETQ. The CDR3 spans 13 residues. CDR3 protein: CASSEGQGETQYF. In DNA, the CDR3 is TGCGCCAGCAGCGAAGGACAGGGAGAGACCCAGTACTTC.

This clonotype was observed at least ten times. The chain employs TRBV15 and TRBJ2-7; D perhaps matches TRBD2 (5 bases). The CDR3 covers 15 residues. Germline-derived CDR1 and CDR2 are LNHNV and YYDKDF (reference sequence). The ends were cut back, 1 base at V and 3 bases at J, with 13 bases in the middle. CDR3 amino acids: CATSRGRGLSYEQYF. CDR3 in DNA: TGTGCCACCAGCAGAGGACGAGGACTGAGCTACGAGCAGTACTTC.

The chain couples TRBV7-8 to TRBJ2-2; tentatively, D is TRBD1 (5 bases). The V gene's germline CDR1 is SGHVS and CDR2 FQNEAQ. The CDR3 length is 16 residues. V gave up 5 bases and J gave up 2 bases, with 15 bases separating them. CDR3 protein: CASSHKRTPNTGELFF. CDR3 nucleotides: TGTGCCAGCAGCCATAAGAGGACACCAAACACCGGGGAGCTGTTTTTT.

This clonotype was seen a few times. V gene TRBV6-5 combines with J gene TRBJ1-1; 10 nucleotides match TRBD1. CDR1 and CDR2 from the germline V gene are MNHEY and SVGAGI. CDR3 length: 19 residues. Losses at the gene ends were 4 bases for V and 1 base for J; bases not matched to a gene: 15. The CDR3 is CASSSRQGALIRANTEAFF. CDR3 in DNA: TGTGCCAGCAGTTCTCGACAGGGGGCTTTGATTCGTGCGAACACTGAAGCTTTCTTT.

This clonotype was observed many times. This sequence joins TRBV20-1 and TRBJ1-2; D gene ambiguous. This CDR3 has 13 amino acids. The V end lost 4 bases, the J end lost 4 bases, and 13 bases lay between the germline ends. Germline CDR1 reads DFQATT; CDR2 reads SNEGSKA (reference sequence). CDR3 in amino acids: CSANKGVSYGYTF. The CDR3, as DNA: TGCAGTGCTAACAAGGGAGTAAGCTATGGCTACACCTTC.

This clonotype was seen repeatedly, ten times or more. The chain has TRBV9 and TRBJ1-2, with 7 positions matching TRBD1. Trimming at V came to 4 bases and at J to 6 bases, leaving 6 bases not matched to a gene. This CDR3 has 13 amino acids. Germline CDR1 is SGDLS and CDR2 is YYNGEE. The DNA of the CDR3 is TGTGCCAGCAGCCTTTCAGGGGGAGATGGCTACACCTTC. Its protein is CASSLSGGDGYTF. Supplemented by reference TRBV9 and TRBJ1-2, the full variable domain reads DSGVTQTPKHLITATGQRVTLRCSPRSGDLSVYWYQQSLDQGLQFLIQYYNGEERAKGNILERFSAQQFPDLHSELNLSSLELGDSALYFCASSLSGGDGYTFGSGTRLTVV.

The V and J genes are TRBV28 and TRBJ2-1; possible D gene TRBD1, 6 bases. V lost 6 bases, J lost 9 bases, and 15 bases lay in between. There are 13 residues in the CDR3. Germline loops: CDR1 MDHEN, CDR2 SYDVKM. Here the CDR3 reads CASRQKDRTEQFF. The CDR3 bases are TGTGCCAGCAGACAAAAGGACAGAACTGAGCAGTTCTTC.

The J gene is TRBJ1-2, the V gene TRBV6-1; D ambiguous. From germline, CDR1 is MNHNS and CDR2 SASEGT. V gave up 10 bases and J gave up 8 bases, with 23 bases separating them. CDR3 length: 14 residues. The CDR3 protein is CATTRAAFVQGYTF. The CDR3 DNA is TGTGCCACCACGAGGGCAGCTTTTGTACAAGGCTACACCTTC.

The chain combines TRBV2 with TRBJ2-4; D is ambiguous. Trimming stripped 2 bases from V and 10 bases from J, with 9 bases between. Germline V CDR1 and CDR2: SNHLY, FYNNEI. This CDR3 region has 12 residues. Written as DNA, the CDR3 is TGTGCCAGCAGTGAACTGGCGGCAATTCAGTACTTC. Encoded protein: CASSELAAIQYF.